These 32 T cell receptor beta chains were all obtained from the same sample, sequenced in a study of human T cells and chemical hapten exposure. Time point reported: patch test 1, 2 weeks after DPC sensitization. The treatment was: therapeutic diphenylcyclopropenone sensitization with weekly scalp DPC. TCRdb re-called the RACE reads through MiXCR, storing one row per CDR3 protein. Of some 80,000 distinct CDR3 sequences listed, roughly a tenth were seen once; the top ten hold 4% to 5%. Here the sequenced sample was whole blood, taken in connection with sensitization to the hapten diphenylcyclopropenone (DPC). These receptors were taken from a woman in her forties or fifties with alopecia areata. Some clones in this sample may be carry-over from other donors' samples.

This clonotype was found a few times. The V call is TRBV20-1, the J call TRBJ2-5, with TRBD2 matching 10 bases. After removal of 0 bases from V and 1 base from J, the junction contained 2 bases not matched to a gene. This CDR3 contains 15 residues. Germline values: CDR1 DFQATT, CDR2 SNEGSKA (reference sequence). In DNA form, the CDR3 reads TGCAGTGCTAGAGATCGGACTAGCGGCCAAGAGACCCAGTACTTC. Translated: CSARDRTSGQETQYF.

This clonotype was seen repeatedly, ten times or more. The rearrangement uses TRBV28 and TRBJ2-7; D is ambiguous. The V and J ends lost 2 bases and 5 bases respectively, with 13 bases between them. This CDR3 region has 14 residues. Germline V CDR1 and CDR2: MDHEN, SYDVKM. CDR3 region: CASSLLSRMNEQYF. The CDR3 DNA is TGTGCCAGCAGTTTACTCTCTAGGATGAACGAGCAGTACTTC.

The J gene is TRBJ1-5, the V gene TRBV20-1, with TRBD1 identical over 8 bases. V lost 4 bases and J lost 7; bases outside the gene matches: 6. CDR3 size: 13 residues. Germline V gives CDR1 DFQATT, CDR2 SNEGSKA (reference sequence). The chain's CDR3 is CSAKTGGSQPQHF. The CDR3 nucleotides are TGCAGTGCTAAAACAGGGGGTAGCCAGCCCCAGCATTTT.

This clonotype was observed a few times. V is TRBV11-1 and J is TRBJ2-1, with TRBD1 as a possible D gene (6 bases). The V end lost 5 bases, the J end lost 4 bases, and 12 bases lay between the germline ends. The CDR3 contains 14 residues. CDR1 and CDR2 (germline): SGHAT, FQDESV (reference sequence). This chain's CDR3 is CASSLWTEYNEQFF. The CDR3 coding sequence is TGTGCCAGCAGCCTATGGACAGAATACAATGAGCAGTTCTTC.

The rearrangement joins TRBV6-2 or TRBV6-3 to TRBJ2-3; tentative D call: TRBD1 (6 bases). The CDR3 loop spans 12 amino acids. Trimming stripped 7 bases from V and 8 bases from J, with 13 bases between. Per the germline V gene, CDR1 is MNHEY and CDR2 is SVGEGT. For the CDR3, the DNA is TGTGCCAGCACCACAACAGGGACTACGCAGTATTTT. As protein: CASTTTGTTQYF.

Of note for this clonotype: Compared with germline, one end of the junction differs, possibly owing to a read error. This chain connects TRBV20-1 to TRBJ1-3; D gene unclear. Germline CDR1 reads DFQATT; CDR2 reads SNEGSKA (reference sequence). The CDR3 totals 18 residues. The CDR3 sequence: CSARDPLQGKVAGSTIYF. The CDR3 bases are TGCAGTGCTAGAGATCCCCTTCAAGGGAAGGTCGCTGGAAGCACCATATATTTT.

The gene calls are TRBV27 and TRBJ2-7; 11 nucleotides align to TRBD2. The length of the CDR3 is 13 residues. The germline CDR1 and CDR2 sequences are MNHEY and SMNVEV (reference sequence). Losses at the gene ends were 7 bases for V and 9 bases for J; bases not matched to a gene: 8. The CDR3 DNA is TGTGCCAGCAAGACTAGCGGGAATCTAGTGCAGTACTTC. This sequence encodes CASKTSGNLVQYF.

This chain uses TRBV11-1 with TRBJ2-7; D unresolved. Germline V gene lookup returns CDR1 SGHAT and CDR2 FQDESV (reference sequence). This CDR3 is 11 amino acids long. Trimming stripped 1 base from V and 5 bases from J, with 3 bases between. DNA of the CDR3: TGTGCCAGCAGCTTAGACAACGAGCAGTACTTC. Amino acid sequence: CASSLDNEQYF. Full variable domain (outside the CDR3, taken from reference TRBV11-1 and TRBJ2-7): EAEVAQSPRYKITEKSQAVAFWCDPISGHATLYWYRQILGQGPELLVQFQDESVVDDSQLPKDRFSAERLKGVDSTLKIQPAELGDSAMYLCASSLDNEQYFGPGTRLTVT.

By share of the sample, this clonotype is medium-sized (0.01 to 0.1%). This sequence joins TRBV4-3 and TRBJ2-3, with a weak D call TRBD2 (5 bases). Trimming took 3 bases from V and 1 from J, leaving 8 bases between them. Germline assignment: CDR1 LGHNA and CDR2 YSLEER. There are 14 residues in the CDR3. In nucleotides, the CDR3 is TGCGCCAGCAGCCAGGAGGCTGGCACAGATACGCAGTATTTT. Encoded protein: CASSQEAGTDTQYF.

This sequence joins TRBV28 and TRBJ1-4; no clear D gene. Looked up from germline, CDR1 is MDHEN and CDR2 is SYDVKM. V lost 6 bases and J 0 bases, leaving 8 bases between the germline ends. CDR3 size: 14 residues. In nucleotides, the CDR3 is TGTGCCAGCAGGCTGTCTGCAACTAATGAAAAACTGTTTTTT. This codes for CASRLSATNEKLFF.

This clonotype was recorded a few times. V and J are TRBV28 and TRBJ2-7; 7 positions agree with TRBD1. The ends lost 2 bases at V and 7 bases at J; junction bases unmatched: 8. Looked up from germline, CDR1 is MDHEN and CDR2 is SYDVKM. The CDR3 sequence is 14 residues long. CDR3 nucleotides: TGTGCCAGCAGTTTAGGTAGGGGGCAGGGAGAGCAGTACTTC. This sequence encodes CASSLGRGQGEQYF.

This chain connects TRBV14 to TRBJ1-2, with a weak D call TRBD1 (5 bases). Trimming took off 1 base at V and 5 bases at J, with 14 bases between the two ends. The CDR3 is made up of 15 amino acids. CDR1 is SGHDN, CDR2 FVKESK, per germline. CDR3 bases: TGTGCCAGCAGCCAAGCGCTCACAGGAGCGTATGGCTACACCTTC. Protein: CASSQALTGAYGYTF.

This clonotype came up many times. The chain carries TRBV18 and TRBJ1-1; 10 bases line up with TRBD1. Trimming took 3 bases from V and 7 from J; bases not matched to a gene: 5. The germline V gene encodes CDR1 KGHSH and CDR2 LQKENI. The CDR3 extends over 14 amino acids. DNA for the CDR3: TGTGCCAGCTCACCGGCCGGGACAGGGGTTGAAGCTTTCTTT. Its translation: CASSPAGTGVEAFF.

Only a few counts were recorded for this clonotype. V usage is TRBV28 and J usage is TRBJ2-7, with D uncertain. The germline V gene has CDR1 MDHEN and CDR2 SYDVKM. The CDR3 runs to 12 residues. V was shortened by 6 bases and J by 7 bases, with 13 bases between the two germline ends. In DNA form, the CDR3 reads TGTGCCAGCAGCAAGAGCCCTCTTGAGCAGTACTTC. Its protein product is CASSKSPLEQYF.

Of note for this clonotype: A much larger clone sits a single nucleotide away, making a read error possible. The gene calls are TRBV7-6 and TRBJ2-1; maybe TRBD1 (6 bases). The CDR3 extends over 17 amino acids. The V gene's germline CDR1 is SGHVS and CDR2 FNYEAQ. The CDR3, as DNA: TGTGCCAGCAGCCCAATGCCAACAGGGAGCTCCCACAATGAGCAGTTCTTC. It encodes CASSPMPTGSSHNEQFF.

This clonotype was counted only a few times. The chain employs TRBV6-5 and TRBJ2-1, with 8 positions matching TRBD2. Trimming at V came to 8 bases and at J to 7 bases, leaving 19 bases not matched to a gene. CDR3 length equals 17 residues. CDR1 MNHEY and CDR2 SVGAGI come from the germline V gene. Here the CDR3 reads CASHPRLVAGLVNEQFF. DNA of the CDR3: TGTGCCAGCCACCCCCGGTTGGTAGCGGGATTGGTAAATGAGCAGTTCTTC.

This clonotype was seen at least ten times. The rearrangement links TRBV14 to TRBJ2-7; 15 nucleotides line up with TRBD2. Germline V CDR1 and CDR2: SGHDN, FVKESK. The CDR3 has 17 residues. V was pared by 1 base and J by 3 bases, with 4 bases of the junction left unmatched. CDR3 protein: CASSQAGTSGGIYEQYF. In nucleotides, the CDR3 is TGTGCCAGCAGCCAAGCGGGGACTAGCGGGGGGATCTACGAGCAGTACTTC.

This clonotype came up a few times. V usage is TRBV28 and J usage is TRBJ1-5, with D perhaps TRBD1 (5 bases). The germline V gene has CDR1 MDHEN and CDR2 SYDVKM. The V and J ends lost 8 bases and 1 base respectively, with 9 bases between them. The CDR3 totals 13 residues. CDR3 protein: CASRRDSNQPQHF. The CDR3 DNA reads as TGTGCCAGCCGGCGGGACAGCAATCAGCCCCAGCATTTT. The whole variable domain, filled in from reference TRBV28 and TRBJ1-5, reads DVKVTQSSRYLVKRTGEKVFLECVQDMDHENMFWYRQDPGLGLRLIYFSYDVKMKEKGDIPEGYSVSREKKERFSLILESASTNQTSMYLCASRRDSNQPQHFGDGTRLSIL.

Ten or more counts support this clonotype. CDR3 in amino acids: CASRPRSSGGNEQFF. The CDR3 DNA sequence: TGTGCCAGCCGGCCGCGGTCTAGCGGGGGGAATGAGCAGTTCTTC. The chain carries TRBV16 and TRBJ2-1; 11 nucleotides align to TRBD2. This CDR3 comprises 15 residues. V shed 8 bases, J shed 7 bases, and the junction held 10 bases outside the gene matches. The V gene's germline CDR1 is KGHSY and CDR2 FQNENV.

In its sample, this clonotype was seen a few times. This chain joins TRBV7-2 and TRBJ2-7; unclear D gene. This CDR3 has 13 amino acids. Germline V gene data show CDR1 as SGHTA and CDR2 as FQGNSA. The V end lost 1 base, the J end lost 1 base, and 5 bases lay between the germline ends. The CDR3 DNA is TGTGCCAGCAGCTTAGTAATTTCCTACGAGCAGTACTTC. It is translated as CASSLVISYEQYF.

The sample holds a few counts of this clonotype. V usage is TRBV10-2 and J usage is TRBJ1-3; D gene unclear. V was pared by 0 bases and J by 2 bases, with 8 bases between. CDR1 and CDR2 from the germline V gene are WSHSY and SAAADI. This CDR3 has 15 residues. The CDR3 DNA follows: TGCGCCAGCAGTGAGTCCCGGCCCCCTGGAAACACCATATATTTT. Translating it yields CASSESRPPGNTIYF.

This CDR3 reads CSVGDRETQYF. The CDR3 coding sequence is TGCAGCGTTGGGGACAGGGAGACCCAGTACTTC. The V gene is TRBV29-1, the J gene TRBJ2-5, with 8 bases lining up with TRBD1. The CDR3 runs 11 residues. In germline, CDR1 is SQVTM, CDR2 ANQGSEA. The junction had 0 bases not matched to a gene; V was cut back by 4 bases and J by 5 bases.

This clonotype qualifies as medium-sized (0.01 to 0.1%). The rearrangement uses TRBV6-6 and TRBJ2-1, with no clear D. V shed 7 bases and J shed 8 bases, with 9 bases lying between them. The CDR3 has 11 residues. The germline CDR1 and CDR2 sequences are MNHNY and SVGAGI (reference sequence). The CDR3 nucleotides read TGTGCCAGCAATGACGGGCATGAGCAGTTCTTC. It is translated as CASNDGHEQFF.

This clonotype showed up many times. The chain joins TRBV6-6 to TRBJ2-5; TRBD2 is a possible D gene (6 bases). The CDR3 loop spans 14 amino acids. In germline, CDR1 is MNHNY, CDR2 SVGAGI (reference sequence). Trimming pared 2 bases from V and 1 base from J, leaving 8 bases between. CDR3 region: CASSYAGPQETQYF. In nucleotides, the CDR3 is TGTGCCAGCAGTTACGCGGGGCCCCAAGAGACCCAGTACTTC.

V and J are TRBV9 and TRBJ2-3; a weak D match, TRBD1 (6 bases). V lost 2 bases and J 4 bases, leaving 23 bases between the germline ends. From germline, CDR1 is SGDLS and CDR2 YYNGEE. This CDR3 comprises 18 residues. The CDR3: CASSVSPAGQTAPDTQYF. CDR3 bases: TGTGCCAGCAGCGTCTCTCCCGCCGGACAGACTGCCCCAGATACGCAGTATTTT.

Comment on this clonotype: This may be a read error: a much more frequent sequence differs by one nucleotide. The rearrangement links TRBV29-1 to TRBJ2-7, with 8 bases lining up with TRBD1. Germline CDR1 SQVTM, CDR2 ANQGSEA. The CDR3 consists of 15 residues. Trimming at V came to 3 bases and at J to 3 bases, leaving 10 bases not matched to a gene. This CDR3 reads CSVDDPQGAVYEQYF. The CDR3, as DNA: TGCAGCGTTGATGATCCCCAGGGGGCTGTCTACGAGCAGTACTTC.

This clonotype has only a few counts. The CDR3 sequence: CASSRDIARAFF. The CDR3 nucleotides read TGTGCCAGCAGCCGGGACATTGCTCGAGCTTTCTTT. This chain uses TRBV2 with TRBJ1-1; possible D gene TRBD1, 6 bases. There are 12 residues in the CDR3. The V and J ends lost 6 bases and 10 bases respectively, with 15 bases between them. Germline V gene data show CDR1 as SNHLY and CDR2 as FYNNEI.

This clonotype was observed many times. The genes are TRBV28 and TRBJ2-2; TRBD1 matches at 7 bases. CDR3 length equals 15 residues. CDR1 and CDR2 from the germline V gene are MDHEN and SYDVKM. The V segment lost 3 bases and the J segment 5 bases; nucleotides outside the gene matches: 6. The CDR3, as DNA: TGTGCCAGCAGTTTTGAGGGGGCTTGGACCGGGGAGCTGTTTTTT. It translates to CASSFEGAWTGELFF.

Regarding this clonotype: This clone may be a read error of a much larger clone one base away. The chain links TRBV12-3 or TRBV12-4 to TRBJ1-5; D gene unclear. The CDR3 runs to 15 residues. V was trimmed by 1 base and J by 4 bases, leaving 11 bases between them. The CDR3 coding sequence is TGTGCCAGCAGTTTAGTAGGGTCTCAGAATCAGCCCCAGCATTTT. Protein: CASSLVGSQNQPQHF.

The chain carries TRBV7-9 and TRBJ2-5, with 15 bases lining up with TRBD2. Trimming at V came to 3 bases and at J to 4 bases, leaving 6 bases not matched to a gene. In germline, CDR1 is SEHNR, CDR2 FQNEAQ (reference sequence). The CDR3 covers 17 residues. The CDR3 loop reads CASSLDGLAGGPETQYF. CDR3 bases: TGTGCCAGCAGCTTGGACGGACTAGCGGGAGGGCCAGAGACCCAGTACTTC.

This clonotype was picked up many times. This chain joins TRBV18 and TRBJ1-5; D gene ambiguous. The CDR3 is made up of 14 amino acids. Trimming removed 2 bases from V and 4 bases from J, with 9 bases in between. Germline assignment: CDR1 KGHSH and CDR2 LQKENI. Written as DNA, the CDR3 is TGTGCCAGCTCACCAGACGGAGGGAATCAGCCCCAGCATTTT. As protein: CASSPDGGNQPQHF.

This clonotype was counted at least ten times. This chain uses TRBV12-3 or TRBV12-4 with TRBJ2-3, with D unresolved. V lost 6 bases, J lost 2 bases, and 6 bases lay in between. The CDR3 is 12 amino acids. In nucleotides, the CDR3 is TGTGCCAGCAGGCCCGACACAGATACGCAGTATTTT. The encoded protein is CASRPDTDTQYF.